The 4 T cell receptor beta chains given below trace back to one sample, sequenced in a study of shared clonotypes between healthy human individuals. Assay: immunoSEQ multiplex PCR; the TCRdb copy retains only in-frame clones and omits some. The sample holds around 980,000 clones; around three quarters are singletons and the top ten take around 0.61%. Sequenced sample: memory CD4+ T cells from PBMCs. Subset given: CD45RA-negative fraction. The receptors originated from a man younger than 35 in good health. Some clones in this sample may be carry-over from other donors' samples.

The gene calls are TRBV29-1 and TRBJ1-2, with D unclear. The germline V gene encodes CDR1 SQVTM and CDR2 ANQGSEA. The CDR3 length is 10 residues. The V end lost 4 bases, the J end lost 4 bases, and 4 bases lay between the germline ends. The CDR3 reads CSVVSYGYTF. CDR3 coding DNA: TGCAGCGTTGTCTCCTATGGCTACACCTTC.

The rearrangement links TRBV28 to TRBJ1-3, with D tentatively TRBD1 (5 bases). The CDR3 runs to 17 residues. Deletions cut 3 bases from V and 0 bases from J, with 15 bases between. Germline-derived CDR1 and CDR2 are MDHEN and SYDVKM. This CDR3 is CASSFGGPLNSGNTIYF. DNA for the CDR3: TGTGCCAGCAGTTTCGGGGGACCCTTGAACTCTGGAAACACCATATATTTT.

The V call is TRBV4-2, the J call TRBJ1-1; TRBD1 matches 8 bases. The CDR3 has 16 residues. V was clipped by 2 bases and J by 2 bases; unmatched bases: 7. Germline assignment: CDR1 LGHNA and CDR2 YNFKEQ. Here the CDR3 DNA reads TGTGCCAGCAGCCAAAAAAGGACAGGGATTAACACTGAAGCTTTCTTT. Protein: CASSQKRTGINTEAFF.

The rearrangement joins TRBV6-1 to TRBJ1-1; a weak D match, TRBD1 (6 bases). Germline V gene lookup returns CDR1 MNHNS and CDR2 SASEGT. With 10 bases removed from V and 3 bases from J, the gap between germline ends came to 9 bases. The CDR3 contains 11 residues. CDR3 bases: TGTGCCATACAGGGATACACTGAAGCTTTCTTT. Encoded protein: CAIQGYTEAFF.